Listed here is a single T cell receptor beta chain. The repertoire was sequenced with immunoSEQ multiplex PCR; TCRdb's copy has only in-frame clones and lacks some. Of about 35,000 clones in the sample, 92% were seen once. The sample comes from a study of OX40 agonist ivuxolimab in advanced cancers. The germline V and J ends were trimmed by 8 bases and 7 bases, with 8 bases remaining between them. The CDR3 has 10 amino acids. Germline CDR1 and CDR2: MNHNS and SASEGT. This clonotype was obtained from an adult with an advanced solid tumor such as melanoma, head and neck, liver or kidney cancer. V and J are TRBV6-1 and TRBJ1-1; D not resolved. The material sequenced was CD4+ or CD8+ T cells sorted from blood, taken in a trial of the OX40 agonist ivuxolimab. The CDR3 coding sequence is TGTGCCAGCGCAGCTAATGAAGCTTTCTTT. Amino acids: CASAANEAFF.